There are a few counts of the clone carrying this T cell receptor beta chain. From the reads, TCRdb called clonotypes with MiXCR, one entry per CDR3 protein. The sample includes hundreds of thousands of distinct CDR3 sequences, less than 40% of them seen just once. These data belong to a study of T cell repertoires in cytomegalovirus infection. The CDR3 consists of 15 residues. The germline V gene has CDR1 MNHNS and CDR2 SASEGT. Trimming took 5 bases from V and 6 from J, leaving 16 bases between them. Sequenced material: PBMCs. The TCR originated in a human donor in good health (CMV status not recorded). Some clones in this sample may be carry-over from other donors' samples. The gene calls are TRBV6-1 and TRBJ2-2, with D maybe TRBD1 (6 bases). DNA for the CDR3: TGTGCCAGCAGTTCGGACAGACCCCCCGCCGGGGAGCTGTTTTTT. This codes for CASSSDRPPAGELFF.